This TCR beta chain was observed in a study of T-cell memory formation after mild COVID-19 (dated by TCRdb to the early 2020s). At the level of the whole study: TCR sequence clusters from the two donors were largely donor specific. Longitudinal TCRalpha and TCRbeta repertoire sequencing tracked T-cell clones expanding and contracting after mild COVID-19 in a couple of donors. The cohort was made up of two young adult volunteers, one female and one male, who were previously healthy. What the research found in general, with its limitations: From day 15 to 85, contracting clones showed balanced CD4/CD8 phenotypes, whereas a second wave of clones that expanded from day 15 to 37 leaned towards CD4+. SARS-CoV-2 specificity was not confirmed for the second-wave clones peaking on day 37. Some responding clones were found in pre-infection memory, which suggests that pre-existing cross-reactive memory T cells took part in the SARS-CoV-2 response. Contracting CD4+ clones appeared mostly in the CM and EM memory subsets, whereas CD8+ clones were enriched in EMRA. Only a couple of mild cases were covered in the study, and larger cohorts including severe cases with pre-infection samples were considered necessary.

With regard to this clonotype: Its antigen is currently not known. Base qualities are not provided; no much larger clone lies one nucleotide away.

Ficoll-Paque density gradient centrifugation was used to isolate PBMCs. The junction shows trimming of 1 base on V and 2 bases on J, and the gene matches do not reach 4 bases of it. The CDR3 measures 16 amino acids from cysteine to phenylalanine. The read is trimmed to its CDR3 DNA, 48 bases read in frame from base 1. TCRdb lists the instrument as Illumina NovaSeq 6000. TCRalpha and TCRbeta cDNA libraries were built by 5'RACE with constant-segment primers, adding sample barcodes and unique molecular identifiers. Trizol reagent was used to extract RNA from every sample. Libraries were amplified in two PCR steps, with a second sample barcode and Illumina TruSeq adapters added in the second step. Libraries were sequenced on an Illumina NovaSeq with 2 x 150 bp paired-end reads. The authors' analysis ran thus. Demultiplexing of reads and collapsing into UMI-guided consensus sequences were performed with migec v1.2.7. With mixcr v2.1.11, UMI consensuses were aligned to TRA and TRB V and J templates and assembled into clonotypes. Clonotypes were classified as expanded or contracted when called significant by both edgeR and NoisET, with noise models trained on biological replicates. edgeR calls used a false discovery rate-adjusted p below 0.01 and a log2 fold-change threshold of 1. PCA with hierarchical clustering of max-normalized trajectories of the 1000 most abundant clonotypes was used as exploratory dynamics analysis. Separately sequenced CD4+ and CD8+ repertoires were used to assign the CD4 or CD8 phenotype of responding clones. TCRdb passed the public sequencing reads through fastp at Q25 and MiXCR, retaining productive beta sequences. Duplicate CDR3 protein sequences are folded into a single record with the most common DNA and genes. TCRdb assigned the V and J calls; the authors' analysis was not used. The sample includes around 130,000 distinct CDR3 sequences, with 15% to 20% observed a single time. The ten largest clonotypes hold roughly 5.3% of the sample.

Recombination joined TRBV12-3 or TRBV12-4 with TRBJ2-3; 9 bases in the middle match TRBD2. The TCR was taken from a man aged 18 to 30 who had mild COVID-19 (a few samples of this study predate the infection). The sample titles of this study are shuffled in the database, so cell type and time point are left out; the donor was told from shared clones. Sequenced: PBMCs or a T cell subset sorted from them (not recorded which). The CDR3 corresponds to CASSLVAGALTDTQYF. The base sequence is TGTGCCAGCAGTTTAGTAGCGGGGGCGCTCACAGATACGCAGTATTTT.